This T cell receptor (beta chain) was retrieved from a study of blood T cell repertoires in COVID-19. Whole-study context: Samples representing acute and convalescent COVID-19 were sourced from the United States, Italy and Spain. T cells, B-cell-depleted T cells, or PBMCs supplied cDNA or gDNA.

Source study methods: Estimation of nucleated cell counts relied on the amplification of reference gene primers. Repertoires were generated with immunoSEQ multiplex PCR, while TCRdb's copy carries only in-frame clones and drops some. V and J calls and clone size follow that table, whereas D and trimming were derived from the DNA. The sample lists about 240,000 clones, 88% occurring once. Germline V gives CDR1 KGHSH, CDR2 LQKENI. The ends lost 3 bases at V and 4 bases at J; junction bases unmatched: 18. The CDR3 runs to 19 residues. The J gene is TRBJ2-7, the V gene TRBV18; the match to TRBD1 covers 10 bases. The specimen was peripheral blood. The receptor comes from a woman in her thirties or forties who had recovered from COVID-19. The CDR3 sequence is CASSPRGTGERSSGYEQYF. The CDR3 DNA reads TGTGCCAGCTCACCCCGGGGGACAGGGGAGCGATCCTCGGGGTACGAGCAGTACTTC.